These 14 T cell receptor beta chains were all obtained from the same sample, sequenced in a study of T cell responses to AZD1222 COVID-19 vaccine. Sequencing used immunoSEQ multiplex PCR; TCRdb keeps in-frame clones, though not all of them. The top ten hold 2.5% to 4% of the sample, which has fewer than 150,000 clones, roughly 93% seen once. The input for sequencing was peripheral blood, taken on day 0 of AZD1222 vaccination. The receptors were sampled from an adult in good health.

This clone was found once. This chain joins TRBV19 and TRBJ1-4, with D maybe TRBD1 (6 bases). The V end was cut by 8 bases, the J end by 7 bases, with 20 bases between. Germline CDR1 and CDR2: LNHDA and SQIVND (reference sequence). This CDR3 comprises 15 residues. CDR3 in amino acids: CASCAPGAAGEKLFF. CDR3 DNA: TGTGCCAGTTGTGCTCCAGGGGCCGCCGGTGAAAAACTGTTTTTT.

J is TRBJ2-3 and V is TRBV3-1 (or the pseudogene TRBV3-2); 7 positions agree with TRBD2. After removal of 4 bases from V and 3 bases from J, the junction contained 7 bases not matched to a gene. The germline V gene encodes CDR1 LGHDT and CDR2 YNNKEL (reference sequence). The CDR3 loop spans 15 amino acids. The CDR3 DNA is TGTGCCAGCAGCCCTCGGACTAGGGCTACAGATACGCAGTATTTT. Amino acid sequence: CASSPRTRATDTQYF.

The CDR3: CASSLNTGEGEKLFF. The CDR3 DNA follows: TGCGCCAGCAGCTTGAACACAGGGGAGGGGGAAAAACTGTTTTTT. This chain joins TRBV5-1 and TRBJ1-4, with 7 bases aligning to TRBD1. Unmatched junction bases numbered 8, after V lost 1 base and J lost 8 bases. CDR1 SGHRS and CDR2 YFSETQ come from the germline V gene. CDR3 length: 15 residues.

The rearrangement joins TRBV27 to TRBJ2-5; D possibly corresponds to TRBD2 (5 bases). CDR3 size: 14 residues. The ends were cut back, 5 bases at V and 1 base at J, with 11 bases in the middle. The germline CDR1 and CDR2 sequences are MNHEY and SMNVEV (reference sequence). The CDR3 nucleotides read TGTGCCAGCAGTCTGGACTGGATCCAAGAGACCCAGTACTTC. Translated, it gives CASSLDWIQETQYF.

The V and J genes are TRBV9 and TRBJ2-3; tentatively, D is TRBD1 (6 bases). The CDR3 totals 15 residues. The V gene lost 2 bases and the J gene lost 0 bases, with 10 bases spanning the gap. Germline V gene lookup returns CDR1 SGDLS and CDR2 YYNGEE. CDR3 region: CASSVGAGSTDTQYF. The CDR3 DNA follows: TGTGCCAGCAGCGTGGGGGCCGGGAGCACAGATACGCAGTATTTT.

This sequence joins TRBV2 and TRBJ1-5; D is unclear. The V end lost 6 bases, the J end lost 3 bases, and 6 bases lay between the germline ends. The germline V gene encodes CDR1 SNHLY and CDR2 FYNNEI. The CDR3 runs 12 residues. As DNA, the CDR3 is TGTGCCAGCAGGCGGAACAATCAGCCCCAGCATTTT. Protein product: CASRRNNQPQHF. The whole variable domain, filled in from reference TRBV2 and TRBJ1-5, reads EPEVTQTPSHQVTQMGQEVILRCVPISNHLYFYWYRQILGQKVEFLVSFYNNEISEKSEIFDDQFSVERPDGSNFTLKIRSTKLEDSAMYFCASRRNNQPQHFGDGTRLSIL.

V usage is TRBV29-1 and J usage is TRBJ1-5, with a possible D match to TRBD1 (6 bases). The CDR3 loop spans 14 amino acids. V was clipped by 4 bases and J by 5 bases, with 15 bases between them. Germline lookup yields CDR1 SQVTM and CDR2 ANQGSEA. The CDR3 DNA is TGCAGCGTTGTCGGGGGGGCAGGGGATCAGCCCCAGCATTTT. This codes for CSVVGGAGDQPQHF.

V is TRBV29-1 and J is TRBJ2-1, with D unresolved. The CDR3 totals 10 residues. Germline V gene sequence: CDR1 SQVTM, CDR2 ANQGSEA. V was trimmed by 4 bases and J by 5 bases, leaving 3 bases between them. The CDR3 here is CSVVDNEQFF. The CDR3 DNA follows: TGCAGCGTTGTTGACAATGAGCAGTTCTTC.

The J gene is TRBJ2-7, the V gene TRBV18, with TRBD1 as a possible D gene (6 bases). CDR3 length: 13 amino acids. The germline V and J ends were trimmed by 1 base and 2 bases, with 6 bases remaining between them. CDR1 is KGHSH, CDR2 LQKENI, per germline. CDR3 nucleotides: TGTGCCAGCTCACCACAGGGGGCCTACGAGCAGTACTTC. This gives the protein CASSPQGAYEQYF.

V gene TRBV4-1 combines with J gene TRBJ2-3; D not resolved. Germline values: CDR1 MGHRA, CDR2 YSYEKL. V lost 5 bases to trimming and J lost 8 bases, with 8 bases between them. The CDR3 extends over 11 amino acids. The CDR3 nucleotides read TGCGCCAGCAGCGAAGGCGGTACGCAGTATTTT. Its translation: CASSEGGTQYF.

V and J are TRBV7-8 and TRBJ2-1; TRBD2 agrees at 12 bases. This CDR3 has 17 amino acids. With 5 bases clipped from V and 6 bases from J, the junction kept 11 bases outside the gene matches. The germline gives CDR1 SGHVS, CDR2 FQNEAQ. Here the CDR3 reads CASSRRPPSGRANEQFF. Here the CDR3 DNA reads TGTGCCAGCAGCCGCCGCCCCCCTAGCGGGAGGGCCAATGAGCAGTTCTTC.

The chain combines TRBV5-1 with TRBJ2-3; D ambiguous. CDR1 and CDR2 (germline): SGHRS, YFSETQ. The CDR3 is made up of 14 amino acids. V was cut by 2 bases and J by 0 bases, with 7 bases left in between. The CDR3 is CASSFTTSTDTQYF. For the CDR3, the DNA is TGCGCCAGCAGCTTTACAACTAGCACAGATACGCAGTATTTT.

V and J are TRBV7-9 and TRBJ1-2, with D perhaps TRBD1 (5 bases). This CDR3 is built from 13 residues. Germline V gene sequence: CDR1 SEHNR, CDR2 FQNEAQ (reference sequence). V lost 1 base and J lost 6, with 9 bases in between. The CDR3 protein is CASSLGGVHGYTF. CDR3 bases: TGTGCCAGCAGCTTAGGGGGGGTTCATGGCTACACCTTC. Together with reference TRBV7-9 and TRBJ1-2, the CDR3 gives the full variable domain: DTGVSQNPRHKITKRGQNVTFRCDPISEHNRLYWYRQTLGQGPEFLTYFQNEAQLEKSRLLSDRFSAERPKGSFSTLEIQRTEQGDSAMYLCASSLGGVHGYTFGSGTRLTVV.

The rearrangement uses TRBV9 and TRBJ2-5; 10 bases match TRBD2. The CDR3 has 20 residues. In germline, CDR1 is SGDLS, CDR2 YYNGEE. The junction had 19 bases not matched to a gene; V was cut back by 0 bases and J by 5 bases. The CDR3 DNA follows: TGTGCCAGCAGCGTAGAAGGTACTAGCGGGACCTCTCCCTCCCGGGAGACCCAGTACTTC. Translation: CASSVEGTSGTSPSRETQYF.